Ten or more counts support the clone carrying this TCR beta chain. Its antigen is still unknown. The data are from a study of T cell repertoires in cytomegalovirus infection. Background on the study: Through public TCR beta signatures, both CMV infection and matching HLA type were indicated.

This CDR3 has 16 residues. Trimming at V came to 5 bases and at J to 4 bases, leaving 9 bases not matched to a gene. CDR1 is SGHTA, CDR2 FQGTGA, per germline. TCRdb redid the calling of the reads with MiXCR, one entry per CDR3 protein. The sample yields more than 150,000 distinct CDR3 sequences, under 30% seen once. Study findings and constraints: HLA-C-restricted CMV clonotypes gave the most frequent clonotype in two of eight donors. The study identified carriers of CMV plus the relevant HLA from cumulative public TCR beta family frequency.

The chain carries TRBV7-3 and TRBJ2-1, with 9 bases identical to TRBD2. Sample: PBMCs. The sequence was obtained from a human donor in good health (CMV status not recorded). Some clones in this sample may be carry-over from other donors' samples. The CDR3 DNA sequence: TGTGCCAGCAGCCATCACCCAGCGGGGGGATACAATGAGCAGTTCTTC. Translated: CASSHHPAGGYNEQFF. Looking up the rest from reference TRBV7-3 and TRBJ2-1 gives the full variable domain: GAGVSQTPSNKVTEKGKYVELRCDPISGHTALYWYRQSLGQGPEFLIYFQGTGAADDSGLPNDRFFAVRPEGSVSTLKIQRTERGDSAVYLCASSHHPAGGYNEQFFGPGTRLTVL.